The 17 T cell receptor beta chains below come from one sample, sequenced in a study of T cells in Graves' hyperthyroidism and ophthalmopathy. There were TCR beta CDR3 regions amplified from RNA transcripts. The study used the HTBI primer set for a first-round RT-PCR of the TCR CDR3. TCRdb fed the multiplex PCR reads into MiXCR, producing one record per CDR3 protein. The table lists approximately 400,000 distinct CDR3 sequences, roughly 12% of them singletons. What was sequenced was blood. Receptors were obtained from a man aged 30 to 39 with Graves' hyperthyroidism that later progressed to Graves' ophthalmopathy.

This clonotype was found many times. The chain links TRBV28 to TRBJ2-5; D ambiguous. CDR3 length: 14 amino acids. Germline-derived CDR1 and CDR2 are MDHEN and SYDVKM. V was pared by 1 base and J by 3 bases, with 9 bases between. CDR3 region: CASSLFGREETQYF. CDR3 DNA: TGTGCCAGCAGTTTATTCGGTAGGGAAGAGACCCAGTACTTC.

The chain uses TRBV10-3 and TRBJ2-7, with 7 bases lining up with TRBD1. This CDR3 comprises 14 residues. CDR1 ENHRY and CDR2 SYGVKD come from the germline V gene. Unmatched junction bases numbered 7, after V lost 5 bases and J lost 3 bases. The CDR3 nucleotides are TGTGCCATCAGTTCAACAGGGGTGGACTACGAGCAGTACTTC. As protein: CAISSTGVDYEQYF.

This clonotype was observed at least ten times. The CDR3 is CASSDNRLAGSTDTQYF. CDR3 bases: TGTGCCAGCAGTGACAACAGGCTAGCGGGTTCCACAGATACGCAGTATTTT. V gene TRBV2 combines with J gene TRBJ2-3, with 8 bases that match TRBD2. CDR1 is SNHLY, CDR2 FYNNEI, per germline. With 3 bases clipped from V and 2 bases from J, the junction kept 10 bases outside the gene matches. CDR3 size: 17 residues.

Many counts were recorded for this clonotype. The V gene is TRBV9, the J gene TRBJ2-7, with 8 bases matching TRBD1. Germline assignment: CDR1 SGDLS and CDR2 YYNGEE. The CDR3 covers 15 residues. Unmatched junction bases numbered 7, after V lost 3 bases and J lost 2 bases. The CDR3 region is CASSAGTGGTYEQYF. CDR3 nucleotide sequence: TGTGCCAGCAGCGCCGGGACAGGCGGTACCTACGAGCAGTACTTC.

This clonotype was observed a handful of times. CDR3 sequence (DNA): TGTGCCAGTAGCCTCAGAGGACGTCCGTACAATGAGCAGTTCTTC. Its translation: CASSLRGRPYNEQFF. V and J are TRBV19 and TRBJ2-1, with D uncertain. V was pared by 6 bases and J by 4 bases, with 16 bases between. CDR1 is LNHDA, CDR2 SQIVND, per germline (reference sequence). The CDR3 sequence is 15 residues long. Together with reference TRBV19 and TRBJ2-1, the CDR3 gives the full variable domain: DGGITQSPKYLFRKEGQNVTLSCEQNLNHDAMYWYRQDPGQGLRLIYYSQIVNDFQKGDIAEGYSVSREKKESFPLTVTSAQKNPTAFYLCASSLRGRPYNEQFFGPGTRLTVL.

The V call is TRBV9, the J call TRBJ2-5; TRBD2 is a possible D gene (7 bases). The V gene lost 3 bases and the J gene lost 14 bases, with 29 bases spanning the gap. CDR3 length: 16 residues. From germline, CDR1 is SGDLS and CDR2 YYNGEE. In nucleotides, the CDR3 is TGTGCCAGCAGCGCTCCTGGGACGGGGGGCCGAGGAGACCACTACTTC. Encoded protein: CASSAPGTGGRGDHYF.

The gene calls are TRBV9 and TRBJ2-2; TRBD2 is a possible D gene (5 bases). Trimming took 0 bases from V and 3 from J, leaving 12 bases between them. This CDR3 has 16 amino acids. CDR1 is SGDLS, CDR2 YYNGEE, per germline. The CDR3 DNA reads TGTGCCAGCAGCGTAGGGCTAGCAATCGACACCGGGGAGCTGTTTTTT. Protein product: CASSVGLAIDTGELFF.

This clonotype was counted at least ten times. This chain connects TRBV11-2 to TRBJ2-3; a weak D match, TRBD2 (5 bases). The CDR3 spans 14 residues. The ends were cut back, 7 bases at V and 2 bases at J, with 13 bases in the middle. From germline, CDR1 is SGHAT and CDR2 FQNNGV. The CDR3 DNA reads as TGTGCCAGCACTAATAGCGAGATCACAGATACGCAGTATTTT. Its translation: CASTNSEITDTQYF.

The chain has TRBV20-1 and TRBJ2-4; 8 nucleotides line up with TRBD1. The germline V gene has CDR1 DFQATT and CDR2 SNEGSKA (reference sequence). V lost 8 bases, J lost 0 bases, and 6 bases stayed unmatched. The CDR3 extends over 14 amino acids. CDR3 loop: CSLRQGLAKNIQYF. The CDR3 coding sequence is TGCAGTTTAAGACAGGGGCTAGCCAAAAACATTCAGTACTTC.

This clonotype showed up just a few times. V is TRBV19 and J is TRBJ1-1; D not certain. CDR3 length equals 14 residues. The germline CDR1 and CDR2 sequences are LNHDA and SQIVND (reference sequence). Trimming pared 3 bases from V and 4 bases from J, leaving 12 bases between. The DNA for the CDR3 is TGTGCCAGTAGTATTGGCCCCGCGGGCACTGAAGCTTTCTTT. Translated, it gives CASSIGPAGTEAFF.

The V and J genes are TRBV3-1 and TRBJ1-2; D not resolved. The germline V gene encodes CDR1 LGHDT and CDR2 YNNKEL (reference sequence). Trimming took 2 bases from V and 0 from J, leaving 4 bases between them. This CDR3 spans 13 amino acids. The CDR3 bases are TGTGCCAGCAGCCAAAGGACTAACTATGGCTACACCTTC. This sequence encodes CASSQRTNYGYTF.

The rearrangement joins TRBV6-1 to TRBJ2-7, with 7 bases that match TRBD2. V gave up 2 bases and J gave up 2 bases; unmatched junction bases: 9. Germline V CDR1 and CDR2: MNHNS, SASEGT. CDR3 length equals 16 residues. The CDR3 nucleotides are TGTGCCAGCAGTGAATCGGGCGGGGGAATCCCCTACGAGCAGTACTTC. Its protein is CASSESGGGIPYEQYF.

This clonotype was seen repeatedly, ten times or more. The chain joins TRBV28 to TRBJ2-4; D might be TRBD1 (6 bases). The CDR3 extends over 18 amino acids. Trimming removed 7 bases at V and 0 bases at J, with 22 bases between. Per germline, CDR1 MDHEN and CDR2 SYDVKM. CDR3 bases: TGTGCCAGCACCAAGGGGACAAGCCCAATTCTAGCCAAAAACATTCAGTACTTC. As protein: CASTKGTSPILAKNIQYF.

The rearrangement joins TRBV19 to TRBJ2-3, with D uncertain. This CDR3 region has 13 residues. The germline gives CDR1 LNHDA, CDR2 SQIVND (reference sequence). Deletions cut 3 bases from V and 6 bases from J, with 10 bases between. This CDR3 is CASSIWTQDTQYF. In DNA form, the CDR3 reads TGTGCCAGTAGTATTTGGACCCAGGATACGCAGTATTTT.

The rearrangement uses TRBV30 and TRBJ1-6, with D unresolved. The germline V and J ends were trimmed by 0 bases and 0 bases, with 3 bases remaining between them. Germline V gene lookup returns CDR1 GTSNPN and CDR2 SVGIG (reference sequence). This CDR3 comprises 14 residues. Here the CDR3 reads CAWSVSSYNSPLHF. CDR3 coding DNA: TGTGCCTGGAGTGTAAGCTCCTATAATTCACCCCTCCACTTT.

This clonotype was seen many times. The chain uses TRBV28 and TRBJ1-1; unclear D gene. V lost 6 bases to trimming and J lost 0 bases, with 8 bases between them. CDR1 and CDR2 from the germline V gene are MDHEN and SYDVKM. There are 13 residues in the CDR3. CDR3 sequence reads: CASRLTLNTEAFF. CDR3 DNA: TGTGCCAGCAGGCTGACATTGAACACTGAAGCTTTCTTT.

The chain links TRBV5-1 to TRBJ2-5, with 10 bases lining up with TRBD1. The CDR3 runs to 16 residues. With V trimmed by 4 bases and J by 4 bases, 10 bases remained unmatched. CDR1 is SGHRS and CDR2 is YFSETQ in the germline V gene. In nucleotides, the CDR3 is TGCGCCAGCAGCCTCGGCGGGACAGGGGCAGGAGAGACCCAGTACTTC. It codes for CASSLGGTGAGETQYF.